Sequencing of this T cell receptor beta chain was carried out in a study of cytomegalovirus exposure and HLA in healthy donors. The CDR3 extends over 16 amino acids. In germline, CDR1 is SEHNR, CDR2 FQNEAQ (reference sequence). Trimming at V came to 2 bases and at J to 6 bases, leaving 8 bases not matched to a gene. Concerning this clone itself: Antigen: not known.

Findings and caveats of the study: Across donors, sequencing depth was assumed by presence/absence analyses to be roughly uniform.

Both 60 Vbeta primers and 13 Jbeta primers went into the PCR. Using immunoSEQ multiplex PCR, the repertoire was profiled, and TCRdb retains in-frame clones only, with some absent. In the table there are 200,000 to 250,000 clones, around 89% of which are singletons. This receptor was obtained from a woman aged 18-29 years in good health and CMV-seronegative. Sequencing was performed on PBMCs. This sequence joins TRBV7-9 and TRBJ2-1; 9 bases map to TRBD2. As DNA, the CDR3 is TGTGCCAGCAGCTTACTACTAGCGGGTAGATTCAATGAGCAGTTCTTC. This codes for CASSLLLAGRFNEQFF.